This T cell receptor beta chain was obtained from a study of shared clonotypes between healthy human individuals. From germline, CDR1 is SGHAT and CDR2 FQNNGV. V lost 3 bases, J lost 1 base, and 5 bases stayed unmatched. The CDR3 extends over 16 amino acids. Using immunoSEQ multiplex PCR, the repertoire was profiled, and TCRdb retains in-frame clones only, with some absent. The repertoire consists of about 1.5 million clones, with about 96% occurring once and the leading ten covering more than 0.9%. Source material: naive CD4+ T cells sorted from blood. This sample's subset: CD45RA+ positively selected. The chain employs TRBV11-2 and TRBJ2-5; 10 bases match TRBD1. The sequence derives from a man aged 25-40 years in good health. CDR3 DNA: TGTGCCAGCAGCTTCGGACGGGACAGGGGCCAAGAGACCCAGTACTTC. Its translation is CASSFGRDRGQETQYF.